The 20 T cell receptor beta chains reported below all come from one sample, sequenced in a study of T cell changes during pregnancy in multiple sclerosis (dated by TCRdb to about 2019). The library was prepared using the immunoSEQ multiplex PCR assay. TCRdb re-hosts the immuneACCESS table, in-frame sequences only. Its copies lack some clones; in the studies checked, an unresolved V gene accounts for under half of them, and the cause for the rest is not known. This sample has roughly 69,000 clones in its table, and around 92% of those were observed once. Of the sample, around 1.6% falls within the top ten clones. The sequencing used peripheral blood, collected after pregnancy. Source of these receptors: a female donor with multiple sclerosis, enrolled in a pregnancy study.

In this sample, this clone turned up once. This sequence joins TRBV5-4 and TRBJ2-5, with 14 bases matching TRBD2. The CDR3 consists of 16 residues. The germline V gene encodes CDR1 SGHNT and CDR2 YYREEE (reference sequence). The trim removed 4 bases at V and 5 bases at J, leaving 7 bases unmatched. The CDR3, as DNA: TGTGCCAGCAGCCCCGGGACTAGCGGGAGCGTGGAGACCCAGTACTTC. Protein product: CASSPGTSGSVETQYF.

The chain couples TRBV14 to TRBJ2-3, with 7 nucleotides matching TRBD2. This CDR3 region has 13 residues. Trimming removed 1 base from V and 11 bases from J; junction bases left unmatched: 6. In germline, CDR1 is SGHDN, CDR2 FVKESK. The CDR3 protein is CASSQALAALQYF. The CDR3 DNA follows: TGTGCCAGCAGCCAAGCTCTAGCGGCCTTGCAGTATTTT.

The rearrangement uses TRBV11-3 and TRBJ2-7; possible D gene TRBD2, 6 bases. Germline-derived CDR1 and CDR2 are SGHNT and YENEEA. There are 14 residues in the CDR3. V lost 3 bases and J 0 bases, leaving 9 bases between the germline ends. CDR3 sequence reads: CASSFDGGSYEQYF. The DNA for the CDR3 is TGTGCCAGCAGCTTCGACGGGGGCTCCTACGAGCAGTACTTC.

This chain uses TRBV6-6 with TRBJ2-5; D is unresolved. Per germline, CDR1 MNHNY and CDR2 SVGAGI (reference sequence). The CDR3 covers 14 residues. Trimming took 0 bases from V and 5 from J, leaving 10 bases between them. The DNA for the CDR3 is TGTGCCAGCAGTTACTCGACCGGGTTCGAGACCCAGTACTTC. This sequence encodes CASSYSTGFETQYF.

The V and J genes are TRBV18 and TRBJ2-6; the D gene is possibly TRBD2 (5 bases). The CDR3 runs 13 residues. Germline V gene sequence: CDR1 KGHSH, CDR2 LQKENI. The V end lost 6 bases, the J end lost 4 bases, and 7 bases lay between the germline ends. CDR3 in DNA: TGTGCCAGCTCGCCGGGAGGGGCCAACGTCCTGACTTTC. Translating gives CASSPGGANVLTF.

This chain links TRBV7-9 with TRBJ2-1, with unresolved D. Germline CDR1 reads SEHNR; CDR2 reads FQNEAQ (reference sequence). The CDR3 has 15 amino acids. Trimming took 1 base from V and 4 from J, leaving 11 bases between them. The DNA of the CDR3 is TGTGCCAGCAGCTTAGTTAGAACCTCTTACAATGAGCAGTTCTTC. This encodes CASSLVRTSYNEQFF.

This clone occurred a few times. The chain links TRBV9 to TRBJ2-7; 10 bases align to TRBD2. The CDR3 extends over 15 amino acids. Per the germline V gene, CDR1 is SGDLS and CDR2 is YYNGEE. Losses at the gene ends were 0 bases for V and 3 bases for J; bases not matched to a gene: 3. The CDR3 nucleotides read TGTGCCAGCAGCGTAGGAACTAGCGGGAACTACGAGCAGTACTTC. This encodes CASSVGTSGNYEQYF.

The chain has TRBV27 and TRBJ1-2; 9 bases align to TRBD1. This CDR3 comprises 14 residues. The ends lost 6 bases at V and 8 bases at J; junction bases unmatched: 10. CDR1 MNHEY and CDR2 SMNVEV come from the germline V gene (reference sequence). The CDR3 DNA reads as TGTGCCAGCAGCGCCGATACAGGGGGCCAAGGCTACACCTTC. Encoded protein: CASSADTGGQGYTF.

The rearrangement uses TRBV5-6 and TRBJ2-1; TRBD2 matches at 12 bases. Unmatched junction bases numbered 7, after V lost 4 bases and J lost 2 bases. CDR1 and CDR2 from the germline V gene are SGHDT and YYEEEE. The CDR3 is 17 amino acids. The DNA for the CDR3 is TGTGCCAGCAGCCCGACTAGCGGGAGTCCGACCTACAATGAGCAGTTCTTC. This gives the protein CASSPTSGSPTYNEQFF.

This clone was found once. V is TRBV2 and J is TRBJ1-5; TRBD1 matches at 9 bases. The CDR3 covers 15 residues. With V trimmed by 4 bases and J by 4 bases, 5 bases remained unmatched. Germline values: CDR1 SNHLY, CDR2 FYNNEI. CDR3 residues: CASSGTGALNQPQHF. The CDR3, as DNA: TGTGCCAGCAGTGGGACAGGGGCGCTTAATCAGCCCCAGCATTTT. Drawing the rest from reference TRBV2 and TRBJ1-5, the complete variable domain is EPEVTQTPSHQVTQMGQEVILRCVPISNHLYFYWYRQILGQKVEFLVSFYNNEISEKSEIFDDQFSVERPDGSNFTLKIRSTKLEDSAMYFCASSGTGALNQPQHFGDGTRLSIL.

This clone was counted between two and nine times. The genes are TRBV19 and TRBJ1-5; tentatively, D is TRBD1 (6 bases). The CDR3 length is 15 residues. Germline V lookup: CDR1 LNHDA, CDR2 SQIVND (reference sequence). Deletions cut 6 bases from V and 1 base from J, with 13 bases between. As DNA, the CDR3 is TGTGCCAGTAGGGTATCAGGGGTCAGCAATCAGCCCCAGCATTTT. Protein sequence: CASRVSGVSNQPQHF.

The rearrangement joins TRBV5-1 to TRBJ1-4; D not resolved. The ends were cut back, 1 base at V and 0 bases at J, with 7 bases in the middle. CDR1 and CDR2 from the germline V gene are SGHRS and YFSETQ. This CDR3 has 15 residues. CDR3 sequence (DNA): TGCGCCAGCAGCTTGTGGCAGGCAACTAATGAAAAACTGTTTTTT. Translating gives CASSLWQATNEKLFF.

The gene calls are TRBV5-1 and TRBJ2-1; 11 nucleotides align to TRBD2. J gave up 2 bases and V 3 bases, and 7 bases lay outside the gene matches. There are 17 residues in the CDR3. From germline, CDR1 is SGHRS and CDR2 YFSETQ. The CDR3 DNA follows: TGCGCCAGCAGCTCGACTAGCGGGGCCCCTCCCTACAATGAGCAGTTCTTC. Protein: CASSSTSGAPPYNEQFF.

V gene TRBV28 combines with J gene TRBJ2-3, with D tentatively TRBD1 (6 bases). CDR1 and CDR2 from the germline V gene are MDHEN and SYDVKM. Trimming cost V 5 bases and J 11 bases, with 11 bases left between them. The CDR3 is 11 residues long. The CDR3 bases are TGTGCCAGCAGTCTAGGACAGCAGCAGTATTTT. Its translation is CASSLGQQQYF.

The chain combines TRBV27 with TRBJ1-3, with D unclear. V was trimmed by 0 bases and J by 3 bases, leaving 9 bases between them. The germline V gene has CDR1 MNHEY and CDR2 SMNVEV (reference sequence). This CDR3 has 15 residues. CDR3 protein: CASSLSREVGNTIYF. The CDR3 DNA reads TGTGCCAGCAGTTTATCTAGGGAGGTTGGAAACACCATATATTTT.

The J gene is TRBJ2-3, the V gene TRBV10-2; tentative D call: TRBD2 (6 bases). The CDR3 is made up of 14 amino acids. V lost 6 bases to trimming and J lost 8 bases, with 18 bases between them. Germline loops: CDR1 WSHSY, CDR2 SAAADI. The CDR3 DNA is TGCGCCAGCAGGGACCTAGCTGGGGGGAGTACGCAGTATTTT. It encodes CASRDLAGGSTQYF.

The J gene is TRBJ1-3, the V gene TRBV4-1; 10 bases line up with TRBD1. This CDR3 has 15 amino acids. Trimming took 4 bases from V and 8 from J; bases not matched to a gene: 8. Germline V gene lookup returns CDR1 MGHRA and CDR2 YSYEKL. DNA for the CDR3: TGCGCCAGCAGCCTCCGGACAGGGGGGGAAGACACCATATATTTT. This translates into CASSLRTGGEDTIYF.

The chain combines TRBV28 with TRBJ2-5; TRBD2 might be the D (5 bases). CDR3 length: 14 residues. The V and J ends lost 5 bases and 5 bases respectively, with 15 bases between them. Germline loops: CDR1 MDHEN, CDR2 SYDVKM. Here the CDR3 DNA reads TGTGCCAGCAGTCCCCCCTCCGGGGTGGAGACCCAGTACTTC. Translation gives CASSPPSGVETQYF.

The V gene is TRBV28, the J gene TRBJ1-2; 7 bases align to TRBD1. This CDR3 has 14 amino acids. The trim removed 7 bases at V and 4 bases at J, leaving 9 bases unmatched. Germline V gene lookup returns CDR1 MDHEN and CDR2 SYDVKM. Written as DNA, the CDR3 is TGTGCCAGCAATCCGGGGACAGAGTCCTATGGCTACACCTTC. Translated, it gives CASNPGTESYGYTF.

The chain combines TRBV18 with TRBJ2-3; 16 bases fit TRBD2. Losses at the gene ends were 3 bases for V and 2 bases for J; bases not matched to a gene: 5. The CDR3 loop spans 18 amino acids. Germline CDR1 and CDR2: KGHSH and LQKENI. This chain's CDR3 is CASSPGLAGGPVTDTQYF. CDR3 sequence (DNA): TGTGCCAGCTCACCGGGACTAGCGGGAGGGCCTGTCACAGATACGCAGTATTTT.